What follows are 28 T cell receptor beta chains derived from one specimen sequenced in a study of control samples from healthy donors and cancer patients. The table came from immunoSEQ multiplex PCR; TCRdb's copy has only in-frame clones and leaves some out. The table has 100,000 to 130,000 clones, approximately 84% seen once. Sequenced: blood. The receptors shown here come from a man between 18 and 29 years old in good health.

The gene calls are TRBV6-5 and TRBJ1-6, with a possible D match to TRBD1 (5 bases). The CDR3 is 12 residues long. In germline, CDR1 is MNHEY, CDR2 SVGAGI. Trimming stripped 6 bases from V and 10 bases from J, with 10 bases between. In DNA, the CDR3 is TGTGCCAGCAGCCTAAGGGGATCACCCCTCCACTTT. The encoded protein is CASSLRGSPLHF.

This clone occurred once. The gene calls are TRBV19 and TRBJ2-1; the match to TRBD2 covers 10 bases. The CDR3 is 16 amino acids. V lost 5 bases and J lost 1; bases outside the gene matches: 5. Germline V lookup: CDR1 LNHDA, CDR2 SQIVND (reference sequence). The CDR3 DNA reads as TGTGCCAGTAGTCATCAAGCGGGGGGGTCCTACAATGAGCAGTTCTTC. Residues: CASSHQAGGSYNEQFF.

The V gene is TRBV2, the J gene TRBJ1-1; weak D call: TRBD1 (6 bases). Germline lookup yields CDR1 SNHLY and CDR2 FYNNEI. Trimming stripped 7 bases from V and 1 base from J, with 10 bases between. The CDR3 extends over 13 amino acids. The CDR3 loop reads CASTEQGNTEAFF. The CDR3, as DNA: TGTGCCAGCACCGAACAGGGGAACACTGAAGCTTTCTTT.

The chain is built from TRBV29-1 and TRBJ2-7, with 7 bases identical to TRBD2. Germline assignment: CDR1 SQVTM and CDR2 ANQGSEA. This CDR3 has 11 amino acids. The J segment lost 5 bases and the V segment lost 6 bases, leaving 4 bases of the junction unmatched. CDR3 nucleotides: TGCAGCGTGAAACGGGGGGACGAGCAGTACTTC. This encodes CSVKRGDEQYF.

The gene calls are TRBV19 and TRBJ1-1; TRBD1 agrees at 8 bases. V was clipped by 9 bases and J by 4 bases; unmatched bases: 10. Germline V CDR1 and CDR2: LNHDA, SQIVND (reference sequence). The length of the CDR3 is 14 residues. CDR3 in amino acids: CASRQGKVGTEAFF. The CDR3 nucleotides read TGTGCCAGCCGACAGGGGAAAGTGGGCACTGAAGCTTTCTTT.

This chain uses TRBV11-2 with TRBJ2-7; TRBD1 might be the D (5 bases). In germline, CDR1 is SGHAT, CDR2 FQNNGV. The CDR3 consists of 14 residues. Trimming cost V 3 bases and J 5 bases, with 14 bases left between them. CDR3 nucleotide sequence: TGTGCCAGCAGCTTGATGGGGCCCTCGAACGAGCAGTACTTC. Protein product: CASSLMGPSNEQYF. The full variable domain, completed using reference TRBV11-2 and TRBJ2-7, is EAGVAQSPRYKIIEKRQSVAFWCNPISGHATLYWYQQILGQGPKLLIQFQNNGVVDDSQLPKDRFSAERLKGVDSTLKIQPAKLEDSAVYLCASSLMGPSNEQYFGPGTRLTVT.

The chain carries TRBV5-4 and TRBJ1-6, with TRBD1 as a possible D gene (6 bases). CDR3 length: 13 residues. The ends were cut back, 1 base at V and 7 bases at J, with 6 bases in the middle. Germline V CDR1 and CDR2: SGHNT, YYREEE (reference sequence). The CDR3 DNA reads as TGTGCCAGCAGCTTGACAGGGAATTCACCCCTCCACTTT. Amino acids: CASSLTGNSPLHF.

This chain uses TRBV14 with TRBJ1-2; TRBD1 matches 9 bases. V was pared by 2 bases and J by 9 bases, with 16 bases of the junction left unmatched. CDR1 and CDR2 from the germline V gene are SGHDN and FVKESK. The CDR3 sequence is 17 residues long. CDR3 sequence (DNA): TGTGCCAGCAGCCAAATGTCCGGGACAGGGAGGTTTCGTAGCTACACCTTC. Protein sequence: CASSQMSGTGRFRSYTF.

The DNA for the CDR3 is TGTGCCAGCAGCCATACGCCTACCTCTTACAGGGAGCGTGGCTACACCTTC. Amino acids: CASSHTPTSYRERGYTF. The V and J genes are TRBV3-1 (or the pseudogene TRBV3-2) and TRBJ1-2; D possibly corresponds to TRBD1 (6 bases). This CDR3 region has 17 residues. Between the trimmed V and J ends, which lost 3 bases and 7 bases, there was a span of 24 bases. Germline loops: CDR1 LGHDT, CDR2 YNNKEL (reference sequence).

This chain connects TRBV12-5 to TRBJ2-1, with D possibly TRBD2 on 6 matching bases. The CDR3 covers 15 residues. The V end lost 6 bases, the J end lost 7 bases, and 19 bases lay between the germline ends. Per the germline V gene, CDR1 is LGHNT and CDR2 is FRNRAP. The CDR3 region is CASGLRDSRRNEQFF. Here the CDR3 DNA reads TGTGCTAGTGGCCTCCGGGACTCACGGCGGAATGAGCAGTTCTTC.

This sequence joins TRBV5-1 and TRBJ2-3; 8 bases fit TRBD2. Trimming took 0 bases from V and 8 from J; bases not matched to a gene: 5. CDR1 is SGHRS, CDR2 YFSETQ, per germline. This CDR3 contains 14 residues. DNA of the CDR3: TGCGCCAGCAGCTTGGGGACTAGCCCCTTTACGCAGTATTTT. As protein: CASSLGTSPFTQYF.

The CDR3 loop reads CASSIGDGGRRKSEAFF. The DNA of the CDR3 is TGTGCCAGCAGCATTGGGGACGGGGGTCGGAGAAAGTCTGAAGCTTTCTTT. The chain combines TRBV11-2 with TRBJ1-1, with a possible D match to TRBD1 (5 bases). This CDR3 spans 17 amino acids. With 5 bases removed from V and 6 bases from J, the gap between germline ends came to 25 bases. Germline-derived CDR1 and CDR2 are SGHAT and FQNNGV.

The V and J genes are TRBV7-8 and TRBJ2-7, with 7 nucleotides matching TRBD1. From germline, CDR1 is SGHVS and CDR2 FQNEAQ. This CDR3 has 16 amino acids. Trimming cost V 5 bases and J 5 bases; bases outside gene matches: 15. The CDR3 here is CASSPDRDPRTHEQYV. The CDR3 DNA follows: TGTGCCAGCAGCCCAGACAGGGACCCAAGGACCCACGAGCAGTACGTC.

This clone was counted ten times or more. The CDR3 protein is CASSFRRGNSPLHF. The CDR3, as DNA: TGTGCCAGCAGCTTCCGGCGAGGGAATTCACCCCTCCACTTT. The chain employs TRBV5-5 and TRBJ1-6, with D unclear. V lost 2 bases, J lost 7 bases, and 10 bases lay in between. This CDR3 has 14 residues. CDR1 is SGHKS, CDR2 YYEKEE, per germline (reference sequence).

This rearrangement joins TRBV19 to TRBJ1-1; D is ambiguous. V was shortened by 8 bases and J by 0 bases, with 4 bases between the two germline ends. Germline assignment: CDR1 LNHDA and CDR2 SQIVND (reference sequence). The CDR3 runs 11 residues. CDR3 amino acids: CASGMNTEAFF. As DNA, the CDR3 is TGTGCCAGTGGAATGAACACTGAAGCTTTCTTT.

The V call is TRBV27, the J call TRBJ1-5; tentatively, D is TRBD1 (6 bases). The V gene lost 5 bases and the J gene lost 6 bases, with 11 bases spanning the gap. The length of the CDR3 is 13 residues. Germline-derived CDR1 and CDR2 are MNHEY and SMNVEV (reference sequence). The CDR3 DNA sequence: TGTGCCAGCAGTCCACAGGGAGCTCAGCCCCAGCATTTT. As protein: CASSPQGAQPQHF.

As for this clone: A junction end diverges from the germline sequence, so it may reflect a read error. The CDR3 sequence is CAWSTGLEETQYF. CDR3 in DNA: TGTGCCTGGAGTACGGGCCTTGAAGAAACCCAGTACTTC. The rearrangement links TRBV30 to TRBJ2-5; D unclear. Looked up from germline, CDR1 is GTSNPN and CDR2 is SVGIG (reference sequence). The CDR3 loop spans 13 amino acids.

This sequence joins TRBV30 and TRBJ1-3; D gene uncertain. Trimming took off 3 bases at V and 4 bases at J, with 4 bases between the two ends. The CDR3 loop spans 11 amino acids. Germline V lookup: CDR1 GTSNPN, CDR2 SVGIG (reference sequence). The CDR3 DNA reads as TGTGCCTGGAGGGGAGGAAACACCATATATTTT. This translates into CAWRGGNTIYF.

The CDR3 reads CASSLAGRDGYGYTF. For the CDR3, the DNA is TGTGCCAGCAGCTTGGCCGGCAGGGATGGTTATGGCTACACCTTC. This chain connects TRBV5-4 to TRBJ1-2; weak D call: TRBD1 (5 bases). The ends were cut back, 0 bases at V and 5 bases at J, with 14 bases in the middle. The CDR3 is 15 residues long. Germline assignment: CDR1 SGHNT and CDR2 YYREEE (reference sequence).

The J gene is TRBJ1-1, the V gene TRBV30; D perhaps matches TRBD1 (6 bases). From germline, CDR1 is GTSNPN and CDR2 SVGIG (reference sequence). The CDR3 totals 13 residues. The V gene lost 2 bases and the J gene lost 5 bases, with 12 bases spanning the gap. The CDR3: CAWSPQGWTEAFF. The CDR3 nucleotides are TGTGCCTGGAGTCCACAGGGATGGACTGAAGCTTTCTTT.

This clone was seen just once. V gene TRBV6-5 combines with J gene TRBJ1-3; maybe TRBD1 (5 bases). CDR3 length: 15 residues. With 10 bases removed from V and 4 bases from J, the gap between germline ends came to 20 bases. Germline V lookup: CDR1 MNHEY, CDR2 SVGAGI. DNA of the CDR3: TGTGCCACCAAGTTATTTAAAGGGGTGGGAAACACCATATATTTT. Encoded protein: CATKLFKGVGNTIYF.

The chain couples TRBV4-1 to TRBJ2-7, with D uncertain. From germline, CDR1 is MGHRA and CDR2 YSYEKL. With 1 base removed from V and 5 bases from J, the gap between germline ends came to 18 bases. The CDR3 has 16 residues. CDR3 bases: TGCGCCAGCAGCCAAGCTCCGACGAGGTTGGGCGACGAGCAGTACTTC. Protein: CASSQAPTRLGDEQYF.

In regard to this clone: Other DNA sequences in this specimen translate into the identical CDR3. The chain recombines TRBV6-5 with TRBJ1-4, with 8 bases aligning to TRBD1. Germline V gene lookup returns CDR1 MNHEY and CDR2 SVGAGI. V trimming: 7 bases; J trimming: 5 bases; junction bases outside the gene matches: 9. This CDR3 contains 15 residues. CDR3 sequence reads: CASNPTGTGNEKLFF. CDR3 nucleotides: TGTGCCAGCAACCCAACCGGGACAGGAAATGAAAAACTGTTTTTT.

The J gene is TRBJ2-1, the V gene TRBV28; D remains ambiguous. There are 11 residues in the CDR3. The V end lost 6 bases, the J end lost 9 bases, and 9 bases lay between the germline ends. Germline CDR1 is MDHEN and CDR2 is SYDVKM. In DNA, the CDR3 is TGTGCCAGCAGGAACGTATTTGAGCAGTTCTTC. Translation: CASRNVFEQFF.

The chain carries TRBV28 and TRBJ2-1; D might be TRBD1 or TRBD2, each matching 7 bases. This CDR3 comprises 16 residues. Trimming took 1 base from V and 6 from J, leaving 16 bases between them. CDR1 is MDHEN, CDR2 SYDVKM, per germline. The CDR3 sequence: CASSLLTGRGSNEQFF. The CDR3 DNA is TGTGCCAGCAGTTTATTGACAGGGAGGGGGTCCAATGAGCAGTTCTTC.

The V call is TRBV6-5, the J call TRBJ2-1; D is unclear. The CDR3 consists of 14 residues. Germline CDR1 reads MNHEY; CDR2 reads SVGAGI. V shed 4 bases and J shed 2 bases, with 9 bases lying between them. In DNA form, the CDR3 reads TGTGCCAGCAGTTTAGTGGGCACCTACAATGAGCAGTTCTTC. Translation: CASSLVGTYNEQFF.

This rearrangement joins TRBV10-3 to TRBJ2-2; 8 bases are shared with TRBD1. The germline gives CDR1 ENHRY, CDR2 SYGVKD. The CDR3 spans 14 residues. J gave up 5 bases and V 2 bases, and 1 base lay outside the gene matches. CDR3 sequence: CAISETGGTGELFF. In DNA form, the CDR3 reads TGTGCCATCAGTGAGACAGGGGGTACCGGGGAGCTGTTTTTT.

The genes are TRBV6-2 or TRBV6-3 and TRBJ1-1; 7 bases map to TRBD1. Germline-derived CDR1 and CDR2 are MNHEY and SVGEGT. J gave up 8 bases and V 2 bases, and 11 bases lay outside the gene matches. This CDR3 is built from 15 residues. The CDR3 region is CASSYNEGAFYEAFF. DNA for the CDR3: TGTGCCAGCAGTTACAATGAGGGGGCCTTCTACGAAGCTTTCTTT.